These 5 T cell receptor beta chains originate from one sample sequenced in a study of graft-versus-host responses after intestinal transplantation. What these receptors recognize is not known. TCRdb keeps only in-frame clones here, not all; method: immunoSEQ multiplex PCR. This sample has 100,000 to 110,000 clones; about 88% occur once, and the top ten carry roughly 0.97%. Sequencing used unstimulated CD4+ T cells sorted from spleen or lymph node cells, obtained before transplant. These receptors originate from a human donor who was the organ donor for an intestinal transplant.

J is TRBJ1-6 and V is TRBV25-1; tentatively, D is TRBD1 (6 bases). Germline V gene data show CDR1 as MGHDK and CDR2 as SYGVNS. Trimming took off 6 bases at V and 6 bases at J, with 18 bases between the two ends. The CDR3 totals 16 residues. CDR3 region: CASSLGGVQTNSPLHF. The CDR3 bases are TGTGCCAGCAGCCTAGGGGGGGTCCAGACTAATTCACCCCTCCACTTT.

This rearrangement joins TRBV7-9 to TRBJ1-1; TRBD1 agrees at 7 bases. CDR1 and CDR2 (germline): SEHNR, FQNEAQ (reference sequence). This CDR3 is built from 15 residues. V lost 2 bases to trimming and J lost 6 bases; unmatched junction nucleotides: 9. Here the CDR3 DNA reads TGTGCCAGCAGCTTACATACAGGGGCATCGGCTGAAGCTTTCTTT. Amino acids: CASSLHTGASAEAFF.

The chain has TRBV6-5 and TRBJ2-7; the match to TRBD1 covers 8 bases. V was pared by 2 bases and J by 0 bases, with 3 bases of the junction left unmatched. There are 15 residues in the CDR3. The germline V gene encodes CDR1 MNHEY and CDR2 SVGAGI. CDR3 sequence: CASSYGTGVSYEQYF. The DNA of the CDR3 is TGTGCCAGCAGTTACGGGACAGGAGTCTCCTACGAGCAGTACTTC.

This clone was detected only once. The chain is built from TRBV10-3 and TRBJ2-3; tentatively, D is TRBD1 or TRBD2 (6 bases each). Germline assignment: CDR1 ENHRY and CDR2 SYGVKD. Between the trimmed V and J ends, which lost 6 bases and 5 bases, there was a span of 15 bases. The CDR3 contains 14 residues. The CDR3 loop is CAIRPPGAGDTQYF. In DNA form, the CDR3 reads TGTGCCATCAGACCCCCGGGGGCAGGAGATACGCAGTATTTT.

Concerning this clone itself: This clone may be a read error of a much larger clone one base away. This chain joins TRBV28 and TRBJ1-3, with D unresolved. The CDR3 is 10 amino acids. The V end lost 6 bases, the J end lost 4 bases, and 1 base lay between the germline ends. CDR1 MDHEN and CDR2 SYDVKM come from the germline V gene. For the CDR3, the DNA is TGTGCCAGCAGCGGAAACACCATATATTTT. Protein sequence: CASSGNTIYF.